This T cell receptor (beta chain) was captured by sequencing in a study of cytotoxic CD8 clonotypes in ibrutinib-treated CLL. Clones were sequenced by immunoSEQ multiplex PCR, and TCRdb holds only the in-frame ones, with some missing. Among about 86,000 clones listed, around 83% were seen once. The germline V gene has CDR1 LNHNV and CDR2 YYDKDF (reference sequence). This CDR3 has 17 residues. Trimming cost V 0 bases and J 1 base; bases outside gene matches: 6. The clonotype was recovered from a human donor with chronic lymphocytic leukemia. The rearrangement uses TRBV15 and TRBJ2-4; 7 bases are shared with TRBD2. The sample consisted of PBMCs, taken before ibrutinib treatment. CDR3 amino acids: CATSRDLGTIAKNIQYF. DNA of the CDR3: TGTGCCACCAGCAGAGATCTAGGGACTATCGCCAAAAACATTCAGTACTTC. The whole variable domain, filled in from reference TRBV15 and TRBJ2-4, reads DAMVIQNPRYQVTQFGKPVTLSCSQTLNHNVMYWYQQKSSQAPKLLFHYYDKDFNNEADTPDNFQSRRPNTSFCFLDIRSPGLGDTAMYLCATSRDLGTIAKNIQYFGAGTRLSVL.